This T cell receptor beta chain was captured by sequencing in a study of type 1 regulatory T cells. The overall study: An in vitro protocol generated T-allo10, a Tr1-enriched, alloantigen-specific CD4 T cell product.

One entry per CDR3 protein results from TCRdb running MiXCR on the reads. The sample consists of approximately 97,000 distinct CDR3 sequences, about a third of them appearing once. Germline CDR1 reads LGHDT; CDR2 reads YNNKEL (reference sequence). The ends were cut back, 4 bases at V and 10 bases at J, with 8 bases in the middle. CDR3 length equals 11 residues. The chain recombines TRBV3-1 with TRBJ2-1, with a weak D call TRBD2 (6 bases). Sequenced sample: CD4+ T cells, either the whole sample or a sorted fraction (not recorded which). This clonotype was sampled from a human donor in good health. In DNA, the CDR3 is TGTGCCAGCAGCCGCGGGACCGAGCAGTTCTTC. Translated: CASSRGTEQFF.